This T cell receptor beta chain was captured by sequencing in a study of OX40 agonist ivuxolimab in advanced cancers. Study context: Dosing consisted of intravenous ivuxolimab at 0.01 to 10 mg/kg every 2 weeks. Study-level points and caveats: Clonal expansion was seen in CD4+ and CD8+ blood T cells by week 6 at 0.1 to 3.0 mg/kg. More expanded clones were found, on average, in CD8+ than in CD4+ T cells.

CDR3 length equals 13 residues. V lost 2 bases and J lost 4, with 8 bases in between. The germline V gene has CDR1 SEHNR and CDR2 FQNEAQ (reference sequence). To note about this clone: Its antigen is unknown.

TCRdb's copy holds only in-frame clones and misses some; the assay was immunoSEQ multiplex PCR. This sample yields about 60,000 clones, of which 94% are seen a single time; around 20% belongs to the top ten. This sample comprised CD4+ or CD8+ T cells sorted from blood, obtained in a trial of the OX40 agonist ivuxolimab. The gene calls are TRBV7-9 and TRBJ1-1; maybe TRBD1 (6 bases). The sequence was obtained from an adult with an advanced solid tumor such as melanoma, head and neck, liver or kidney cancer. The chain's CDR3 is CASSLSRGTEAFF. The DNA for the CDR3 is TGTGCCAGCAGCTTAAGCAGGGGCACTGAAGCTTTCTTT.